The 12 T cell receptor beta chains given below trace back to one sample, sequenced in a study of regulatory T cells in long-lasting Graves disease. Libraries of TCR beta came from iRepertoire HTBI primers plus Arm-PCR of CDR3 regions. Each CDR3 protein is one row after TCRdb ran MiXCR on the multiplex PCR reads. The sample has fewer than 400,000 distinct CDR3 sequences, less than 25% seen once. The time point denotes: persistent/refractory GD, antithyroid drugs over 5 years with positive TRAb. Scientists built the TCR library using RNA that was extracted from PBMCs. Source: peripheral blood mononuclear cells (PBMCs), taken when the disease was refractory, from a patient treated with antithyroid drugs. These receptors were collected from a female donor with Graves disease.

Comments on this clonotype: A much larger clone differs from this one at a single base, so this may be a read error. The CDR3 does not close with the conserved phenylalanine or tryptophan, likely indicating a read error. The chain has TRBV7-8 and TRBJ1-1; no clear D gene. Germline CDR1 and CDR2: SGHVS and FQNEAQ. Trimming stripped 6 bases from V and 4 bases from J, with 12 bases between. The CDR3 spans 13 residues. CDR3: CASRETRTTEAFS. CDR3 nucleotide sequence: TGTGCCAGCAGGGAAACACGGACCACTGAAGCTTTCTCT.

V and J are TRBV15 and TRBJ2-5; TRBD1 agrees at 8 bases. The CDR3 is made up of 15 amino acids. CDR1 is LNHNV, CDR2 YYDKDF, per germline (reference sequence). V was pared by 3 bases and J by 4 bases, with 7 bases of the junction left unmatched. The CDR3 DNA follows: TGTGCCACCAGCAGGTGGTTGGGGACAGGAGAGACCCAGTACTTC. Protein product: CATSRWLGTGETQYF.

In DNA form, the CDR3 reads TGTGCCAGCAGTGCCGGGGTATGGGAGAGAGTAGCTTTCTTT. Protein product: CASSAGVWERVAFF. The J gene is TRBJ1-1, the V gene TRBV27, with unresolved D. The CDR3 spans 14 residues. V gave up 5 bases and J gave up 10 bases, with 20 bases separating them. CDR1 is MNHEY, CDR2 SMNVEV, per germline (reference sequence).

This clonotype was counted many times. The CDR3 DNA reads TGTGCCAGCAGGGAGGGACACTTGGGATTGAACACTGAAGCTTTCTTT. Its translation is CASREGHLGLNTEAFF. The V gene is TRBV2, the J gene TRBJ1-1, with a weak D call TRBD1 (6 bases). V shed 6 bases and J shed 0 bases, with 17 bases lying between them. The germline gives CDR1 SNHLY, CDR2 FYNNEI. This CDR3 has 16 residues.

This clonotype was counted between two and nine times. A much larger clonotype is one base distant, so this may be a read error. The chain is built from TRBV6-2 or TRBV6-3 and TRBJ2-7; tentatively, D is TRBD1 (5 bases). The length of the CDR3 is 15 residues. Germline V gives CDR1 MNHEY, CDR2 SVGEGT. Trimming removed 1 base at V and 5 bases at J, with 15 bases between. In nucleotides, the CDR3 is TGTGCCAGCAGTTACTTGTGGGCCAGGGTCCACGAGCAGTACTTC. This encodes CASSYLWARVHEQYF.

This chain uses TRBV7-8 with TRBJ1-5; D gene unclear. The germline V gene encodes CDR1 SGHVS and CDR2 FQNEAQ. The CDR3 totals 16 residues. V lost 2 bases to trimming and J lost 0 bases, with 11 bases between them. CDR3: CASSLRLVNSNQPQHF. The CDR3, as DNA: TGTGCCAGCAGCTTAAGGCTTGTCAATAGCAATCAGCCCCAGCATTTT.

This clonotype was picked up a small number of times. For the CDR3, the DNA is TGTGCCTGGAGAAGGGGGCTGATATACGAGCAGTACTTC. Translating gives CAWRRGLIYEQYF. The chain couples TRBV30 to TRBJ2-7, with 7 bases fitting TRBD1. J gave up 4 bases and V 3 bases, and 6 bases lay outside the gene matches. Germline values: CDR1 GTSNPN, CDR2 SVGIG (reference sequence). The CDR3 sequence is 13 residues long. Full variable domain (missing parts from reference TRBV30 and TRBJ2-7): SQTIHQWPATLVQPVGSPLSLECTVEGTSNPNLYWYRQAAGRGLQLLFYSVGIGQISSEVPQNLSASRPQDRQFILSSKKLLLSDSGFYLCAWRRGLIYEQYFGPGTRLTVT.

This clonotype was found many times. The genes are TRBV5-1 and TRBJ2-7, with 9 bases identical to TRBD2. The germline gives CDR1 SGHRS, CDR2 YFSETQ. The V segment lost 6 bases and the J segment 0 bases; nucleotides outside the gene matches: 7. CDR3 length: 15 amino acids. This CDR3 is CASKEAGGSSYEQYF. CDR3 DNA: TGCGCCAGCAAAGAAGCGGGAGGTTCCTCCTACGAGCAGTACTTC.

In this sample, this clonotype turned up many times. The J gene is TRBJ1-6, the V gene TRBV27; D is ambiguous. The V end was cut by 4 bases, the J end by 6 bases, with 16 bases between. The CDR3 is 16 residues long. Germline assignment: CDR1 MNHEY and CDR2 SMNVEV (reference sequence). The CDR3 DNA sequence: TGTGCCAGCAGTTCCTTTCTCCGGTTAGCTAATTCACCCCTCCACTTT. Amino acids: CASSSFLRLANSPLHF.

Comment on this clonotype: A single base is all that separates this from a far larger clone, so a read error is likely. The chain has TRBV27 and TRBJ2-5; 11 positions match TRBD2. This CDR3 comprises 16 residues. With V trimmed by 3 bases and J by 9 bases, 12 bases remained unmatched. The germline gives CDR1 MNHEY, CDR2 SMNVEV (reference sequence). This CDR3 is CASSFDSSGRGSPQYF. CDR3 nucleotides: TGTGCCAGCAGTTTCGACAGTAGCGGGAGGGGGAGTCCCCAGTACTTC.

Points on this clonotype: A much larger clone differs by one base, so this may be a read error. The rearrangement links TRBV5-6 to TRBJ2-5; perhaps TRBD1 as D (6 bases). Germline V CDR1 and CDR2: SGHDT, YYEEEE. Trimming stripped 2 bases from V and 7 bases from J, with 15 bases between. This CDR3 is 14 amino acids long. The CDR3 region is CASSFSTGKRTQYF. Written as DNA, the CDR3 is TGTGCCAGCAGCTTCAGTACAGGGAAGAGGACCCAGTACTTC.

Details on this clonotype: This may be a read error, as it is one base from a much larger clone. Likely a read error: the CDR3 ends without its conserved phenylalanine or tryptophan. This sequence joins TRBV2 and TRBJ2-5, with D hard to call. Trimming removed 7 bases from V and 5 bases from J, with 14 bases in between. This CDR3 is 13 amino acids long. CDR1 and CDR2 (germline): SNHLY, FYNNEI. The chain's CDR3 is CASIPPGWETQYS. The CDR3 nucleotides read TGTGCCAGCATCCCCCCGGGTTGGGAGACCCAGTACTCC.